This TCR beta chain was sequenced during a study of blood T cell repertoires in COVID-19. Study-level background: Sites across the United States, Italy and Spain contributed samples from acute and convalescent COVID-19. Nucleic acid was either cDNA or gDNA, and it came from T cells, B-cell-depleted T cells, or PBMCs.

Cohort allocation depended upon clinical history that participants reported. Someone with COVID-19 had been met by exposed participants within 2 weeks before study entry. The length of the CDR3 is 15 residues. The V end was cut by 1 base, the J end by 8 bases, with 14 bases between. Germline assignment: CDR1 SEHNR and CDR2 FQNEAQ (reference sequence). Repertoires were generated with immunoSEQ multiplex PCR, while TCRdb's copy carries only in-frame clones and drops some. The sample consists of roughly 230,000 clones, approximately 84% of them appearing once. The sample consisted of PBMCs or T cells enriched from blood (not recorded which). The chain couples TRBV7-9 to TRBJ1-4; D is unclear. The receptor comes from a woman aged 50 to 60 who had been exposed to COVID-19. As DNA, the CDR3 is TGTGCCAGCAGCTTAGATGGGATTGGAGGCGAAAAACTGTTTTTT. Amino acids: CASSLDGIGGEKLFF.